This TCR beta chain was retrieved from a study of cytomegalovirus exposure and HLA in healthy donors. PCR was performed using 60 Vbeta and 13 Jbeta primers. Data came from immunoSEQ multiplex PCR; TCRdb stores just in-frame clones and leaves some out. The sample totals about 200,000 clones. CDR3 length: 16 amino acids. Germline V gene sequence: CDR1 MDHEN, CDR2 SYDVKM. V was shortened by 3 bases and J by 3 bases, with 17 bases between the two germline ends. This sequence was found in a girl aged 2 to 9 in good health and CMV-seropositive. The genes are TRBV28 and TRBJ1-1; a possible D gene is TRBD1 (5 bases). Sequenced input: PBMCs. The CDR3 DNA reads TGTGCCAGCAGTTTCGGCGGGGCAGCATGGGACACTGAAGCTTTCTTT. The encoded protein is CASSFGGAAWDTEAFF.